This TCR beta chain stems from a study of blood T cell repertoires in COVID-19. Here immunoSEQ multiplex PCR was the method, and the copy in TCRdb shows in-frame clones only, minus some. Of 320,000 or so clones in the sample, 80% to 90% were seen once. This clone showed up just a few times. The V end was cut by 4 bases, the J end by 2 bases, with 10 bases between. The CDR3 length is 14 residues. Germline CDR1 reads SNHLY; CDR2 reads FYNNEI. This rearrangement joins TRBV2 to TRBJ2-3; possible D gene TRBD2, 5 bases. Source material: PBMCs or T cells enriched from blood (not recorded which). The receptor was derived from a man between 25 and 39 years old who had recovered from COVID-19. The CDR3 spells CASSVLGVTDTQYF. The CDR3 DNA follows: TGTGCCAGCAGTGTTTTGGGAGTCACAGATACGCAGTATTTT.